This T cell receptor (beta chain) is from a study of cytomegalovirus exposure and HLA in healthy donors. Overall study findings and caveats: The classifier reportedly diagnosed cytomegalovirus status with high sensitivity and specificity.

The PCR was carried out with 60 Vbeta primers and 13 Jbeta primers. Profiled with immunoSEQ multiplex PCR; TCRdb holds only in-frame clones, not every one. The sample records roughly 77,000 clones, about a tenth being singletons. The CDR3 is 16 amino acids. Germline V gives CDR1 MDHEN, CDR2 SYDVKM. V gave up 3 bases and J gave up 2 bases, with 15 bases separating them. A note on this clone: The antigen remains undetermined.

The clonotype originates from a man aged 55-75 years in good health and CMV-seropositive. Sequenced: PBMCs. V is TRBV28 and J is TRBJ2-3, with a weak D call TRBD2 (5 bases). The CDR3 DNA is TGTGCCAGCAGTTTCCGGTCGGGGTTCCCCACAGATACGCAGTATTTT. Its translation is CASSFRSGFPTDTQYF.